The 10 T cell receptor beta chains in this list originate from one sample, sequenced in a study of shared clonotypes between healthy human individuals (dated by TCRdb to 2020 to 2021). The library came from the immunoSEQ multiplex PCR assay. This is the immuneACCESS table as TCRdb keeps it, with only in-frame sequences that have V and J called. A part of the clones is gone; compared with another copy, unresolved V genes explain less than half, and the rest is unexplained. The sample table contains about 980,000 clones; only one count was recorded for 60% to 85% of them. The ten largest make up approximately 1.5% of the sample. Sequencing input: memory CD4+ T cells sorted from blood. What the cell subset or site label conveys for this sample: CD45RA-negative fraction. All receptors derive from a man aged 18 to 29 in good health.

The J gene is TRBJ1-1, the V gene TRBV10-3, with D perhaps TRBD1 (6 bases). V was shortened by 10 bases and J by 3 bases, with 15 bases between the two germline ends. Germline CDR1 ENHRY, CDR2 SYGVKD. The CDR3 covers 13 residues. CDR3 sequence: CATKDSVDTEAFF. CDR3 coding DNA: TGTGCCACCAAGGACAGCGTGGACACTGAAGCTTTCTTT.

V and J are TRBV18 and TRBJ1-1, with D uncertain. There are 14 residues in the CDR3. The V gene's germline CDR1 is KGHSH and CDR2 LQKENI. V lost 3 bases, J lost 4 bases, and 12 bases lay in between. The CDR3 region has the DNA TGTGCCAGCTCACCCCCACATTTGGGCACTGAAGCTTTCTTT. Its protein product is CASSPPHLGTEAFF. Drawing the rest from reference TRBV18 and TRBJ1-1, the complete variable domain is NAGVMQNPRHLVRRRGQEARLRCSPMKGHSHVYWYRQLPEEGLKFMVYLQKENIIDESGMPKERFSAEFPKEGPSILRIQQVVRGDSAAYFCASSPPHLGTEAFFGQGTRLTVV.

V gene TRBV6-1 combines with J gene TRBJ2-3; perhaps TRBD1 as D (5 bases). Trimming removed 5 bases from V and 3 bases from J, with 12 bases in between. The germline CDR1 and CDR2 sequences are MNHNS and SASEGT. CDR3 length: 14 amino acids. CDR3 residues: CASSQSKGTDTQYF. CDR3 nucleotides: TGTGCCAGCAGTCAAAGCAAGGGGACAGATACGCAGTATTTT.

The chain uses TRBV19 and TRBJ1-1; unclear D gene. CDR3 length: 14 amino acids. V gave up 6 bases and J gave up 0 bases, with 11 bases separating them. Per the germline V gene, CDR1 is LNHDA and CDR2 is SQIVND (reference sequence). The CDR3 here is CASSISGVNTEAFF. DNA of the CDR3: TGTGCCAGTAGCATTTCAGGAGTGAACACTGAAGCTTTCTTT.

The chain links TRBV4-1 to TRBJ2-1; no reliable D call. Germline lookup yields CDR1 MGHRA and CDR2 YSYEKL. Trimming removed 1 base at V and 7 bases at J, with 11 bases between. This CDR3 is built from 14 residues. CDR3 loop: CASSQGTVENEQFF. CDR3 bases: TGCGCCAGCAGCCAAGGGACCGTAGAGAATGAGCAGTTCTTC.

The chain combines TRBV9 with TRBJ1-3; tentatively, D is TRBD1 (5 bases). Trimming removed 1 base at V and 4 bases at J, with 12 bases between. The V gene's germline CDR1 is SGDLS and CDR2 YYNGEE. This CDR3 contains 15 residues. The CDR3: CASSVFGGGGNTIYF. CDR3 sequence (DNA): TGTGCCAGCAGCGTATTCGGGGGAGGCGGAAACACCATATATTTT.

This sequence joins TRBV5-4 and TRBJ1-6; the match to TRBD1 covers 8 bases. The CDR3 totals 14 residues. Germline V CDR1 and CDR2: SGHNT, YYREEE (reference sequence). Losses at the gene ends were 10 bases for V and 7 bases for J; bases not matched to a gene: 10. CDR3 region: CAVPIQGENSPLHF. For the CDR3, the DNA is TGTGCCGTCCCAATACAGGGGGAGAATTCACCCCTCCACTTT.

In nucleotides, the CDR3 is TGTGCCAGCAGCTTAGGAGGGTGGACAGATACGCAGTATTTT. It codes for CASSLGGWTDTQYF. The chain carries TRBV5-8 and TRBJ2-3; weak D call: TRBD2 (6 bases). Germline CDR1 and CDR2: SGHTS and YDEGEE. This CDR3 contains 14 residues. The V gene lost 2 bases and the J gene lost 3 bases, with 10 bases spanning the gap.

The V and J genes are TRBV11-2 and TRBJ2-5; no reliable D call. V gave up 2 bases and J gave up 2 bases, with 15 bases separating them. Germline V gene lookup returns CDR1 SGHAT and CDR2 FQNNGV. The CDR3 totals 16 residues. The CDR3 sequence is CASSLLNPIPQETQYF. The DNA of the CDR3 is TGTGCCAGCAGCTTATTGAACCCAATCCCGCAAGAGACCCAGTACTTC.

The chain carries TRBV28 and TRBJ2-5, with D tentatively TRBD2 (5 bases). Looked up from germline, CDR1 is MDHEN and CDR2 is SYDVKM. This CDR3 has 17 residues. V was trimmed by 6 bases and J by 1 base, leaving 21 bases between them. CDR3 sequence (DNA): TGTGCCAGCAGCCCCAGTGAACAGTATACTAGCCAAGAGACCCAGTACTTC. This translates into CASSPSEQYTSQETQYF.